The 3 T cell receptor beta chains presented below share a single source sample, sequenced in a study of blood T cells in healthy people across ages. A second PCR, run for roughly 7 to 11 cycles, used a sample-barcoded 5' primer plus a J-beta primer mix. TCRdb re-analysed the 5' RACE reads in MiXCR, keeping a single row per CDR3 protein. This sample yields 600,000 to 650,000 distinct CDR3 sequences, of which roughly 58% are seen a single time; over 30% belongs to the top ten. Sequencing input: blood. Source of these receptors: a man in his sixties in good health.

The count of this clonotype is one. The chain uses TRBV6-2 or TRBV6-3 and TRBJ1-1; maybe TRBD1 (5 bases). V lost 6 bases, J lost 2 bases, and 13 bases lay in between. The germline V gene encodes CDR1 MNHEY and CDR2 SVGEGT. The CDR3 extends over 14 amino acids. The CDR3 spells CASSGAGVNTEAFF. CDR3 sequence (DNA): TGTGCCAGCAGCGGGGCAGGCGTTAACACTGAAGCTTTCTTT.

The sample holds a few counts of this clonotype. The rearrangement uses TRBV7-9 and TRBJ2-7, with 8 nucleotides matching TRBD2. The CDR3 contains 17 residues. V shed 4 bases and J 0 bases; nucleotides not matched to a gene: 11. In germline, CDR1 is SEHNR, CDR2 FQNEAQ (reference sequence). For the CDR3, the DNA is TGTGCCAGCAGCTCCTCCGCCGGGGCGGGGGGCTCCTACGAGCAGTACTTC. Amino acids: CASSSSAGAGGSYEQYF.

The chain joins TRBV5-1 to TRBJ2-3, with D perhaps TRBD2 (6 bases). Per germline, CDR1 SGHRS and CDR2 YFSETQ. V lost 0 bases and J 8 bases, leaving 13 bases between the germline ends. The CDR3 sequence is 14 residues long. The CDR3 nucleotides are TGCGCCAGCAGCTTGGAAACCCCCGGGGGTACGCAGTATTTT. It specifies CASSLETPGGTQYF.